One and the same sample provided the 26 T cell receptor beta chains below, sequenced in a study of response to subunit inactivated influenza vaccine. TCRdb redid the calling of the RT-PCR reads with MiXCR, one entry per CDR3 protein. In the table there are a few hundred thousand distinct CDR3 sequences, around 7.9% of which are singletons. The input for sequencing was PBMCs from blood, taken less than 30 months after vaccination. All receptors come from a man aged 45 to 75 who received an inactivated influenza vaccine.

This clonotype was counted between two and nine times. The J gene is TRBJ1-4, the V gene TRBV7-2; 7 positions match TRBD1. V lost 5 bases, J lost 1 base, and 1 base stayed unmatched. The CDR3 runs 14 residues. Germline V gives CDR1 SGHTA, CDR2 FQGNSA. CDR3 sequence reads: CASSPGGTNEKLFF. The CDR3 bases are TGTGCCAGCAGCCCAGGGGGAACTAATGAAAAACTGTTTTTT.

This sequence joins TRBV21-1 and TRBJ2-3; the table gives TRBD2 as D, unverified against the DNA. TRBV21-1 is reported as a pseudogene. There are 19 residues in the CDR3. Here the CDR3 DNA reads TGTGCCAGCAGCACAACCGGGACTAGCGGCCAAACTAGCACAGATACGCAGTATTTT. As protein: CASSTTGTSGQTSTDTQYF.

This clonotype was recorded at least ten times. The chain couples TRBV28 to TRBJ2-3; 7 bases map to TRBD2. This CDR3 has 15 residues. With V trimmed by 4 bases and J by 0 bases, 4 bases remained unmatched. Germline CDR1 MDHEN, CDR2 SYDVKM. CDR3 residues: CASSSGGLSTDTQYF. CDR3 DNA: TGTGCCAGCAGTTCGGGAGGCCTTAGCACAGATACGCAGTATTTT.

This clonotype has ten or more counts. This chain uses TRBV5-1 with TRBJ1-2, with a possible D match to TRBD1 (6 bases). The CDR3 contains 14 residues. V lost 4 bases and J lost 6, with 16 bases in between. The germline gives CDR1 SGHRS, CDR2 YFSETQ. The chain's CDR3 is CASSPGAMWDGYTF. DNA of the CDR3: TGCGCCAGCAGCCCAGGGGCAATGTGGGATGGCTACACCTTC.

This clonotype was observed a few times. This chain uses TRBV28 with TRBJ2-1; 7 bases fit TRBD2. Per germline, CDR1 MDHEN and CDR2 SYDVKM. The V gene end was trimmed by 3 bases and the J gene end by 8 bases; junction bases not matched to a gene: 10. The CDR3 is 15 amino acids. CDR3 bases: TGTGCCAGCAGTTTCTCCGGACTAGGTCTGGATGAGCAGTTCTTC. It codes for CASSFSGLGLDEQFF.

V and J are TRBV10-3 and TRBJ1-6, with D maybe TRBD1 (6 bases). Germline V lookup: CDR1 ENHRY, CDR2 SYGVKD. The CDR3 contains 14 residues. Trimming stripped 4 bases from V and 7 bases from J, with 11 bases between. For the CDR3, the DNA is TGTGCCATCAGTGGGGGGACACCGAATTCACCCCTCCACTTT. It encodes CAISGGTPNSPLHF.

In its sample, this clonotype was seen a few times. The rearrangement joins TRBV12-3 or TRBV12-4 to TRBJ1-2; no reliable D call. V was clipped by 4 bases and J by 2 bases, with 17 bases between them. The CDR3 is made up of 16 amino acids. This chain's CDR3 is CASSYRARSLNYGYTF. The CDR3 coding sequence is TGTGCCAGCAGTTACCGTGCGAGGAGCTTAAACTATGGCTACACCTTC.

This clonotype showed up just a few times. The rearrangement uses TRBV20-1 and TRBJ2-7; 7 nucleotides agree with TRBD1. Germline CDR1 is DFQATT and CDR2 is SNEGSKA (reference sequence). V dropped 4 bases and J dropped 4; count of bases not matched to a gene: 4. The CDR3 loop spans 12 amino acids. The CDR3 DNA reads TGCAGTGCTAACAGGGGTGGGTACGAGCAGTACTTC. Protein sequence: CSANRGGYEQYF.

The chain recombines TRBV15 with TRBJ2-1; a possible D gene is TRBD2 (6 bases). The CDR3 contains 15 residues. Trimming cost V 5 bases and J 4 bases, with 15 bases left between them. Germline V gene sequence: CDR1 LNHNV, CDR2 YYDKDF (reference sequence). The CDR3 region is CATSAHRDLYNEQFF. CDR3 nucleotides: TGTGCCACCAGCGCCCACCGGGACTTATACAATGAGCAGTTCTTC.

This clonotype was counted many times. The rearrangement joins TRBV5-1 to TRBJ1-2; unclear D gene. CDR3 length: 14 residues. V was clipped by 2 bases and J by 4 bases, with 12 bases between them. Germline values: CDR1 SGHRS, CDR2 YFSETQ. CDR3: CASSFGQASYGYTF. The DNA of the CDR3 is TGCGCCAGCAGCTTCGGCCAGGCCAGCTATGGCTACACCTTC.

A few counts support this clonotype. The rearrangement joins TRBV20-1 to TRBJ2-3; D is unresolved. V was pared by 5 bases and J by 7 bases, with 10 bases between. Germline CDR1 and CDR2: DFQATT and SNEGSKA (reference sequence). The CDR3 runs to 11 residues. CDR3 bases: TGCAGTGCTCCTGCATCCTATACGCAGTATTTT. This gives the protein CSAPASYTQYF.

There are many counts of this clonotype. The rearrangement uses TRBV15 and TRBJ2-3; perhaps TRBD1 as D (6 bases). This CDR3 has 19 residues. Trimming shortened V by 3 bases and J by 7 bases, and 29 bases separated the two germline ends. Germline CDR1 LNHNV, CDR2 YYDKDF (reference sequence). As DNA, the CDR3 is TGTGCCACCAGCAGCGACAGGAGCCTCCGGACTTCCTCACGGAATACGCAGTATTTT. Encoded protein: CATSSDRSLRTSSRNTQYF. The full variable domain, completed using reference TRBV15 and TRBJ2-3, is DAMVIQNPRYQVTQFGKPVTLSCSQTLNHNVMYWYQQKSSQAPKLLFHYYDKDFNNEADTPDNFQSRRPNTSFCFLDIRSPGLGDTAMYLCATSSDRSLRTSSRNTQYFGPGTRLTVL.

The table lists this clonotype with many counts. The V gene is TRBV6-2 or TRBV6-3, the J gene TRBJ2-7; TRBD1 might be the D (6 bases). CDR1 is MNHEY, CDR2 SVGEGT, per germline. Trimming removed 3 bases from V and 4 bases from J, with 10 bases in between. The CDR3 is 13 residues long. The chain's CDR3 is CASSYQRGYEQYF. The DNA of the CDR3 is TGTGCCAGCAGTTATCAAAGGGGGTACGAGCAGTACTTC.

This clonotype was detected a few times. The rearrangement links TRBV6-5 to TRBJ2-2; 9 bases map to TRBD1. This CDR3 spans 13 amino acids. Germline loops: CDR1 MNHEY, CDR2 SVGAGI. Trimming at V came to 4 bases and at J to 7 bases, leaving 1 base not matched to a gene. In DNA, the CDR3 is TGTGCCAGCAGTTGGACAGGGGTCGGGGAGCTGTTTTTT. Protein: CASSWTGVGELFF.

This clonotype was seen ten or more times. The rearrangement joins TRBV27 to TRBJ2-1; 7 bases are a match to TRBD2. The germline CDR1 and CDR2 sequences are MNHEY and SMNVEV (reference sequence). The CDR3 sequence is 14 residues long. Trimming took 5 bases from V and 1 from J; bases not matched to a gene: 2. The CDR3 DNA is TGTGCCAGCAGTAATAGCGGGTCCTACAATGAGCAGTTCTTC. Protein sequence: CASSNSGSYNEQFF.

This clonotype appeared many times. This chain links TRBV12-3 or TRBV12-4 with TRBJ2-1, with D perhaps matching TRBD2 (6 bases). The CDR3 spans 12 residues. Between the trimmed V and J ends, which lost 5 bases and 7 bases, there was a span of 9 bases. The CDR3 is CASSSGPNEQFF. The CDR3 DNA reads TGTGCCAGCAGTAGCGGGCCTAATGAGCAGTTCTTC.

This clonotype was seen many times. The rearrangement links TRBV20-1 to TRBJ2-3; TRBD1 might be the D (5 bases). CDR3 size: 16 residues. With 3 bases removed from V and 1 base from J, the gap between germline ends came to 17 bases. Germline CDR1 reads DFQATT; CDR2 reads SNEGSKA (reference sequence). CDR3: CSASRAGGGRTDTQYF. For the CDR3, the DNA is TGCAGTGCTAGCAGGGCTGGCGGTGGTCGCACAGATACGCAGTATTTT.

The chain recombines TRBV3-1 with TRBJ2-7; no definite D call. The CDR3 loop spans 15 amino acids. V was pared by 1 base and J by 2 bases, with 12 bases between. Germline lookup yields CDR1 LGHDT and CDR2 YNNKEL (reference sequence). CDR3 protein: CASSQGASAAYEQYF. In DNA form, the CDR3 reads TGTGCCAGCAGCCAAGGGGCCTCAGCAGCCTACGAGCAGTACTTC.

This rearrangement joins TRBV30 to TRBJ2-7; D is possibly TRBD2 (6 bases). V shed 0 bases and J shed 1 base, with 13 bases lying between them. CDR3 length equals 15 residues. Per the germline V gene, CDR1 is GTSNPN and CDR2 is SVGIG (reference sequence). The CDR3 sequence is CAWSVPGGKSYEQYF. CDR3 in DNA: TGTGCCTGGAGTGTACCGGGCGGGAAGTCCTACGAGCAGTACTTC.

This clonotype was detected many times. V usage is TRBV25-1 and J usage is TRBJ2-5; weak D call: TRBD2 (6 bases). Trimming took 2 bases from V and 4 from J, leaving 14 bases between them. Germline loops: CDR1 MGHDK, CDR2 SYGVNS. This CDR3 is built from 15 residues. This CDR3 is CASSERTLAGETQYF. The CDR3 DNA follows: TGTGCCAGCAGTGAAAGGACACTAGCAGGAGAGACCCAGTACTTC.

The V and J genes are TRBV6-6 and TRBJ1-1; maybe TRBD1 (5 bases). Germline values: CDR1 MNHNY, CDR2 SVGAGI (reference sequence). Trimming stripped 10 bases from V and 5 bases from J, with 17 bases between. The CDR3 spans 13 residues. The CDR3 DNA is TGTGCCACCAGAAGGGGCCTGGGAACTGAAGCTTTCTTT. Amino acid sequence: CATRRGLGTEAFF.

The table lists this clonotype with a few counts. The chain combines TRBV20-1 with TRBJ2-1; the D call may be TRBD1 or TRBD2 (5 bases each). The CDR3 has 14 residues. Germline-derived CDR1 and CDR2 are DFQATT and SNEGSKA (reference sequence). The V and J ends lost 1 base and 9 bases respectively, with 16 bases between them. CDR3 loop: CSARGGTQSGEQFF. The CDR3 bases are TGCAGTGCTAGAGGGGGGACCCAATCGGGTGAGCAGTTCTTC.

This chain links TRBV2 with TRBJ1-5, with a possible D match to TRBD1 (6 bases). Trimming left V 6 bases short and J 6 bases short, with 12 bases between. Germline lookup yields CDR1 SNHLY and CDR2 FYNNEI. The CDR3 loop spans 13 amino acids. CDR3 loop: CASRGALRQPQHF. CDR3 coding DNA: TGTGCCAGCAGGGGGGCCTTGCGTCAGCCCCAGCATTTT.

This clonotype was counted ten times or more. The gene calls are TRBV5-1 and TRBJ2-3; 8 bases are shared with TRBD2. The CDR3 totals 16 residues. Per germline, CDR1 SGHRS and CDR2 YFSETQ. Losses at the gene ends were 4 bases for V and 2 bases for J; bases not matched to a gene: 9. For the CDR3, the DNA is TGCGCCAGCAGCCGGACAGCGGGGGACCCCACAGATACGCAGTATTTT. It yields the protein CASSRTAGDPTDTQYF.

The chain couples TRBV5-8 to TRBJ2-6; D gene ambiguous. Germline V CDR1 and CDR2: SGHTS, YDEGEE. V was shortened by 2 bases and J by 0 bases, with 9 bases between the two germline ends. This CDR3 is 16 amino acids long. The CDR3, as DNA: TGTGCCAGCAGCTTCTGGGCCAGCTCTGGGGCCAACGTCCTGACTTTC. Protein sequence: CASSFWASSGANVLTF.

The chain has TRBV3-1 and TRBJ2-3; D might be TRBD1 (6 bases). The CDR3 has 15 residues. Germline CDR1 LGHDT, CDR2 YNNKEL (reference sequence). The germline V and J ends were trimmed by 0 bases and 4 bases, with 11 bases remaining between them. The CDR3 spells CASSQEGRGSDTQYF. In nucleotides, the CDR3 is TGTGCCAGCAGCCAAGAGGGCAGGGGATCAGATACGCAGTATTTT.